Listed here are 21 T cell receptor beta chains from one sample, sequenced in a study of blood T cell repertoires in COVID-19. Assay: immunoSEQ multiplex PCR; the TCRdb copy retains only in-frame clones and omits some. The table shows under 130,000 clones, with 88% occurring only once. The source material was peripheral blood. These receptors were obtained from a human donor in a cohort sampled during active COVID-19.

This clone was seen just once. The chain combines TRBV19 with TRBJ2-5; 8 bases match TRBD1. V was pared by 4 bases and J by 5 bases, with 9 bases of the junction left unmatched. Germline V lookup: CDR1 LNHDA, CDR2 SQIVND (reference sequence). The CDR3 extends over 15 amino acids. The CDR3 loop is CASSTTGVLGETQYF. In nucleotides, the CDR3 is TGTGCCAGTAGTACGACAGGGGTCTTAGGGGAGACCCAGTACTTC.

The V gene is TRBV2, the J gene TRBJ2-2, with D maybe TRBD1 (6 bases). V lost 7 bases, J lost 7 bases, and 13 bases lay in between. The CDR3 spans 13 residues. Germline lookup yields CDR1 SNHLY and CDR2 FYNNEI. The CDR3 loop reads CASNTQGHGELFF. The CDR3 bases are TGTGCCAGCAATACACAGGGTCACGGGGAGCTGTTTTTT. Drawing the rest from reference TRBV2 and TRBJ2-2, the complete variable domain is EPEVTQTPSHQVTQMGQEVILRCVPISNHLYFYWYRQILGQKVEFLVSFYNNEISEKSEIFDDQFSVERPDGSNFTLKIRSTKLEDSAMYFCASNTQGHGELFFGEGSRLTVL.

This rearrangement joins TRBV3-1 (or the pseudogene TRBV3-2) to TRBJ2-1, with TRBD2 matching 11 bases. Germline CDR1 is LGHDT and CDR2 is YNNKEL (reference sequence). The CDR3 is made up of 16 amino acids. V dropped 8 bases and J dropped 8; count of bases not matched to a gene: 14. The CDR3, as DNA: TGTGCCAGCGCAAGATCTTTTAGCGGGGGGGCCCATGAGCAGTTCTTC. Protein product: CASARSFSGGAHEQFF.

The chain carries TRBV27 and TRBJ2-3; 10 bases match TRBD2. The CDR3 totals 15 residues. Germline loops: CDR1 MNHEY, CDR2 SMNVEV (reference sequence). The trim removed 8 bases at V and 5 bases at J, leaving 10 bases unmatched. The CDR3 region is CASGLLAGSLDTQYF. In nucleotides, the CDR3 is TGTGCCAGCGGGTTACTAGCGGGGTCCCTAGATACGCAGTATTTT.

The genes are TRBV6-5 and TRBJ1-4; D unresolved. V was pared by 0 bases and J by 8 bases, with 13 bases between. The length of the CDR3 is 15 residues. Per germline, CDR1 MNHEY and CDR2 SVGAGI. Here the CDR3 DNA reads TGTGCCAGCAGTTACTCTAAACCGGGGTTGGAAAAACTGTTTTTT. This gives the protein CASSYSKPGLEKLFF.

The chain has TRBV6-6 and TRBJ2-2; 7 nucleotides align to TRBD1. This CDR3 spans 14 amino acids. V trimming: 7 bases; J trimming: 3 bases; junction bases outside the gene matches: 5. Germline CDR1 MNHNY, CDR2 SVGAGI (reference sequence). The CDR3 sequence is CASNDRDYTGELFF. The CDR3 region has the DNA TGTGCCAGCAATGACAGGGATTACACCGGGGAGCTGTTTTTT.

The CDR3 DNA is TGTGCCAGTAGTCCCCGGGACAGGGGGCTAAATGGCTACACCTTC. Amino acid sequence: CASSPRDRGLNGYTF. V gene TRBV19 combines with J gene TRBJ1-2; 12 positions match TRBD1. Germline CDR1 is LNHDA and CDR2 is SQIVND (reference sequence). This CDR3 has 15 amino acids. V was clipped by 5 bases and J by 6 bases; unmatched bases: 7.

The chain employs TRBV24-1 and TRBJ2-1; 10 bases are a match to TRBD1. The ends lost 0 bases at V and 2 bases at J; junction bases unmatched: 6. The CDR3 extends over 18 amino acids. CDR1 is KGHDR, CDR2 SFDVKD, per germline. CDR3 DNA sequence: TGTGCCACCAGTGATTTGAAGGGACAGGGGTCCCCCTACAATGAGCAGTTCTTC. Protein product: CATSDLKGQGSPYNEQFF.

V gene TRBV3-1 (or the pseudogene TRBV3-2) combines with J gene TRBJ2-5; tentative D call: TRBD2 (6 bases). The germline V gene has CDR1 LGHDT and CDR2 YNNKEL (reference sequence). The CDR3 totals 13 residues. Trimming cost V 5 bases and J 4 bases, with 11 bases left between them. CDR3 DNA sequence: TGTGCCAGCAGCGTCCGCGGGATAGAGACCCAGTACTTC. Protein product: CASSVRGIETQYF.

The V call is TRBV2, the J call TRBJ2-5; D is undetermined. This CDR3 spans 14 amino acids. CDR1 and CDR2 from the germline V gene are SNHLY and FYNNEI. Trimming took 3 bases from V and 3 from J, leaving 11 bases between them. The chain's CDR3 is CASSEYRNEETQYF. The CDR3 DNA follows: TGTGCCAGCAGTGAGTATAGAAATGAAGAGACCCAGTACTTC.

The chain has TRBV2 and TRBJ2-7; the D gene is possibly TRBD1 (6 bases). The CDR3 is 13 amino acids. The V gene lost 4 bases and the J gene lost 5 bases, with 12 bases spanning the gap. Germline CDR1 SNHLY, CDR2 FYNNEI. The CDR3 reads CASSVRGWNEQYF. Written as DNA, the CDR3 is TGTGCCAGCAGTGTCAGGGGTTGGAACGAGCAGTACTTC.

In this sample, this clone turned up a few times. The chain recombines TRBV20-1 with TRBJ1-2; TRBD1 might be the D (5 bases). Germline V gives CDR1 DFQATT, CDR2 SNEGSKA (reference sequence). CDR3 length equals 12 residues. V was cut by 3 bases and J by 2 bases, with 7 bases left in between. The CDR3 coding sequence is TGCAGTGCTAGTACAGGAAACTATGGCTACACCTTC. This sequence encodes CSASTGNYGYTF.

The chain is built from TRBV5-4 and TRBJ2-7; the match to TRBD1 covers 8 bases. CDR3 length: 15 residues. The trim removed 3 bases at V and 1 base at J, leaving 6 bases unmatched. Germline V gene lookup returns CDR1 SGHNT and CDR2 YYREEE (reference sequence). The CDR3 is CASSSRDRPSYEQYF. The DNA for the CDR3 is TGTGCCAGCAGCTCACGGGACAGGCCTTCCTACGAGCAGTACTTC.

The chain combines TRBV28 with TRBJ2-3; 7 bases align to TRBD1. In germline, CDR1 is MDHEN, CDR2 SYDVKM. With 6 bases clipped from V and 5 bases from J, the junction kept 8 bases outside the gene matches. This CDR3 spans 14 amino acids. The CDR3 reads CASSLATGEDTQYF. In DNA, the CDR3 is TGTGCCAGCAGCCTAGCCACAGGGGAAGATACGCAGTATTTT. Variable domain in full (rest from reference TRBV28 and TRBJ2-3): DVKVTQSSRYLVKRTGEKVFLECVQDMDHENMFWYRQDPGLGLRLIYFSYDVKMKEKGDIPEGYSVSREKKERFSLILESASTNQTSMYLCASSLATGEDTQYFGPGTRLTVL.

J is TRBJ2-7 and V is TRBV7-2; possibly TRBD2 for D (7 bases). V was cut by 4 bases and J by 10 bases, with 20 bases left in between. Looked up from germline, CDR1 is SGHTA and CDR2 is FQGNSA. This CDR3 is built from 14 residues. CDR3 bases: TGTGCCAGCAGCTCGGGCGGGGGCCCCCTCGATCAGTACTTC. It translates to CASSSGGGPLDQYF. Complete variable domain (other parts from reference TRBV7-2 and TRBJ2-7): GAGVSQSPSNKVTEKGKDVELRCDPISGHTALYWYRQSLGQGLEFLIYFQGNSAPDKSGLPSDRFSAERTGGSVSTLTIQRTQQEDSAVYLCASSSGGGPLDQYFGPGTRLTVT.

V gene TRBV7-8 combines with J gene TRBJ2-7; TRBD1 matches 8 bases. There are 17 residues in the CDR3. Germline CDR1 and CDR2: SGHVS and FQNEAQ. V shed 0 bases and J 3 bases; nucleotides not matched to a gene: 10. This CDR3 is CASSLATPQGAGYEQYF. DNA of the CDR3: TGTGCCAGCAGCTTAGCGACCCCCCAGGGGGCTGGCTACGAGCAGTACTTC.

The CDR3 nucleotides are TGTGCCAGCACCTTAATGGGGGCGGAGATCAATGAGCAGTTCTTC. It yields the protein CASTLMGAEINEQFF. V usage is TRBV28 and J usage is TRBJ2-1, with D tentatively TRBD1 (6 bases). Trimming shortened V by 7 bases and J by 6 bases, and 19 bases separated the two germline ends. Germline loops: CDR1 MDHEN, CDR2 SYDVKM. The CDR3 runs 15 residues.

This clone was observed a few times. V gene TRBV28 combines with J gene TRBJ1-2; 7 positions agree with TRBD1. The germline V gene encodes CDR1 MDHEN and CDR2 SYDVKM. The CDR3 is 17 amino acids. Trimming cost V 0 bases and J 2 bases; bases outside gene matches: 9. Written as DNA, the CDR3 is TGTGCCAGCAGTTTATGGGGGCAGGGGGTAGAGAACTATGGCTACACCTTC. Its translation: CASSLWGQGVENYGYTF.

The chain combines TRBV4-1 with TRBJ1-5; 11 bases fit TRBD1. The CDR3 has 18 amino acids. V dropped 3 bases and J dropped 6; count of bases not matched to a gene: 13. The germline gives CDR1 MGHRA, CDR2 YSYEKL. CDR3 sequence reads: CASSQGISGTGGFQPQHF. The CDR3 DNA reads TGCGCCAGCAGCCAGGGGATTTCCGGGACAGGGGGTTTTCAGCCCCAGCATTTT.

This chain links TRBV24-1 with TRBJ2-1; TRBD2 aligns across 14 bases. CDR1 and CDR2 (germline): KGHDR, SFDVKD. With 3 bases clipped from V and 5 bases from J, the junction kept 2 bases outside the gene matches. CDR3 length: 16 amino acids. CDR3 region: CATSDPGLAGDNEQFF. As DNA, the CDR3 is TGTGCCACCAGTGATCCGGGACTAGCGGGAGACAATGAGCAGTTCTTC.

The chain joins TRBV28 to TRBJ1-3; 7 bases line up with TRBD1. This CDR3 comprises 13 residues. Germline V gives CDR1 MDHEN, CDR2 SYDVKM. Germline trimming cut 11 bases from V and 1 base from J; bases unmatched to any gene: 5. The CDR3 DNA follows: TGTGCCGCGCGGGGACAGTCTGGAAACACCATATATTTT. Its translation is CAARGQSGNTIYF.